The 7 T cell receptor beta chains given below trace back to one sample, sequenced in a study of identical twins. TCRdb independently ran MiXCR on the 5' RACE reads; one entry per CDR3 protein. The data contain under 900,000 distinct CDR3 sequences, about 12% of them seen just once; the ten biggest clones take up under 2%. These data also formed part of another study, on yellow fever vaccine responses in identical twins.

Input material: PBMCs. The receptors come from a woman under 30 in good health.

The CDR3: CASSQGASGGTDTQYF. CDR3 DNA: TGTGCCAGCAGCCAAGGGGCTAGCGGAGGCACAGATACGCAGTATTTT. V usage is TRBV4-2 and J usage is TRBJ2-3; TRBD2 agrees at 7 bases. V was pared by 1 base and J by 1 base, with 5 bases of the junction left unmatched. Germline V gene lookup returns CDR1 LGHNA and CDR2 YNFKEQ. CDR3 size: 16 residues.

This clonotype was seen repeatedly, ten times or more. J is TRBJ1-2 and V is TRBV12-3 or TRBV12-4; D remains unclear. The length of the CDR3 is 12 residues. V lost 4 bases and J 5 bases, leaving 8 bases between the germline ends. In DNA, the CDR3 is TGTGCCAGCAGTTACCAAGGATATGGCTACACCTTC. It translates to CASSYQGYGYTF.

The chain recombines TRBV25-1 with TRBJ2-5; D gene ambiguous. Germline V gene lookup returns CDR1 MGHDK and CDR2 SYGVNS. The CDR3 is 12 amino acids. The germline V and J ends were trimmed by 11 bases and 5 bases, with 15 bases remaining between them. This chain's CDR3 is CAFSNATETQYF. CDR3 nucleotides: TGTGCCTTCTCGAATGCTACGGAGACCCAGTACTTC.

This clonotype was seen ten or more times. The J gene is TRBJ2-1, the V gene TRBV28; D is possibly TRBD2 (5 bases). Germline values: CDR1 MDHEN, CDR2 SYDVKM. This CDR3 region has 11 residues. Trimming took 7 bases from V and 7 from J, leaving 8 bases between them. CDR3 amino acids: CASTTGNEQFF. The CDR3 coding sequence is TGTGCCAGCACTACGGGAAATGAGCAGTTCTTC.

The chain is built from TRBV29-1 and TRBJ2-3; D is unresolved. Germline CDR1 and CDR2: SQVTM and ANQGSEA. The CDR3 spans 12 residues. The V end was cut by 1 base, the J end by 5 bases, with 7 bases between. The CDR3 loop reads CSVEVGGDTQYF. The CDR3 coding sequence is TGCAGCGTTGAAGTCGGCGGAGATACGCAGTATTTT.

In its sample, this clonotype was seen a few times. The chain has TRBV11-1 and TRBJ1-1; TRBD1 matches 10 bases. This CDR3 is 18 amino acids long. The germline V gene has CDR1 SGHAT and CDR2 FQDESV (reference sequence). After removal of 4 bases from V and 3 bases from J, the junction contained 14 bases not matched to a gene. The CDR3 spells CASSSFRDRGATDTEAFF. Written as DNA, the CDR3 is TGTGCCAGCAGCTCATTCCGGGACAGGGGCGCGACGGACACTGAAGCTTTCTTT.

V gene TRBV7-2 combines with J gene TRBJ2-1, with 7 bases that match TRBD1. The CDR3 runs 15 residues. Per the germline V gene, CDR1 is SGHTA and CDR2 is FQGNSA. V lost 4 bases, J lost 2 bases, and 5 bases stayed unmatched. CDR3 loop: CASSSTGAPYNEQFF. CDR3 nucleotides: TGTGCCAGCAGCTCAACAGGGGCGCCCTACAATGAGCAGTTCTTC.